The T cell receptor beta chain under discussion was sequenced for a study of PD-1 blockade in classical Hodgkin lymphoma. Across the study: Every 2 weeks, patients got 3 mg/kg intravenous nivolumab. Whole-study findings and limits: Some patients started nivolumab under 1 year after ASCT, and they were excluded. The drivers behind the repertoire differences, possibly disease activity or prior therapy, remain undefined. The CD4+ diversity rise by C4D1 was clearest in complete responders.

Sequencing was performed with immunoSEQ multiplex PCR; in TCRdb, only in-frame clones are kept and a portion is missing. This table has about 5,500 clones, around half appearing once. In its sample, this clone was seen once. Its antigen is not known. Relapse was seen in all patients after autologous stem cell transplantation, and brentuximab vedotin exposure was variable. Magnetic depletion of non-target cells from thawed PBMCs yielded purified CD8+ T cells. This CDR3 has 16 amino acids. V was cut by 0 bases and J by 5 bases, with 14 bases left in between. Germline CDR1 MNHEY, CDR2 SVGAGI. This clonotype was sampled from a human donor with classical Hodgkin lymphoma. The rearrangement joins TRBV6-5 to TRBJ1-3, with D uncertain. The specimen comprised CD8+ T cells from blood, sampled at baseline. The CDR3 sequence: CASSYSTSGSRNTIYF. The CDR3 DNA follows: TGTGCCAGCAGTTACTCGACATCCGGATCTAGAAACACCATATATTTT.